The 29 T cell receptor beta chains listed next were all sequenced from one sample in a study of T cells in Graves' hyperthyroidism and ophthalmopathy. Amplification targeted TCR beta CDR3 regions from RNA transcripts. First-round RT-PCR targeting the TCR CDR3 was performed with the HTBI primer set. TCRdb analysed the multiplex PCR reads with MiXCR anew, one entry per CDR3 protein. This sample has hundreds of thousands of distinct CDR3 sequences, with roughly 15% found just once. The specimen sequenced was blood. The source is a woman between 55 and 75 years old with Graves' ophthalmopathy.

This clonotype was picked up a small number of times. The CDR3 sequence: CAISDRREQYF. The CDR3 DNA sequence: TGTGCCATCAGTGATAGACGCGAGCAGTACTTC. This chain uses TRBV10-3 with TRBJ2-7; D not resolved. The CDR3 is made up of 11 amino acids. V shed 3 bases and J shed 6 bases, with 6 bases lying between them. CDR1 and CDR2 (germline): ENHRY, SYGVKD.

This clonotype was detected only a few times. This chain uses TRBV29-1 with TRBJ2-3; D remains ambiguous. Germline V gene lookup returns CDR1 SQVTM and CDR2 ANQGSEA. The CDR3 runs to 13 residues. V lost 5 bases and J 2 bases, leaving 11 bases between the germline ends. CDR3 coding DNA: TGCAGCGTTTTGTCGGCAACCACAGATACGCAGTATTTT. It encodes CSVLSATTDTQYF.

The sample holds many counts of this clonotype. CDR3 nucleotide sequence: TGTGCCAGCAGCCCAATAGCGGGAGCGGGTCAAGAGACCCAGTACTTC. Translation gives CASSPIAGAGQETQYF. The V call is TRBV9, the J call TRBJ2-5, with 9 bases that match TRBD2. The germline CDR1 and CDR2 sequences are SGDLS and YYNGEE. This CDR3 contains 16 residues. V shed 4 bases, J shed 2 bases, and the junction held 9 bases outside the gene matches.

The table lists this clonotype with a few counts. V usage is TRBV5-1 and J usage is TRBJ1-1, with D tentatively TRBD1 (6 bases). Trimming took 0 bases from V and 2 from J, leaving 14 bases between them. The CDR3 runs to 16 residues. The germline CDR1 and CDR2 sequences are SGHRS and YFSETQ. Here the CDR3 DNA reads TGCGCCAGCAGCTTGGTCGCAGGGGTTGTCAACACTGAAGCTTTCTTT. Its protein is CASSLVAGVVNTEAFF.

This CDR3 reads CASSSILAGGANTGELFF. CDR3 DNA: TGTGCCAGCAGTTCGATACTAGCGGGGGGCGCGAACACCGGGGAGCTGTTTTTT. The gene calls are TRBV28 and TRBJ2-2, with TRBD2 matching 12 bases. V shed 4 bases and J 0 bases; nucleotides not matched to a gene: 6. Germline CDR1 MDHEN, CDR2 SYDVKM. This CDR3 region has 18 residues.

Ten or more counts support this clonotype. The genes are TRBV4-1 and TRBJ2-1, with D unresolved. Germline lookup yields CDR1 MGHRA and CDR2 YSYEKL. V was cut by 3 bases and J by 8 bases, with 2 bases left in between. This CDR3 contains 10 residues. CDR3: CASSHYEQFF. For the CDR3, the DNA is TGCGCCAGCAGCCACTATGAGCAGTTCTTC.

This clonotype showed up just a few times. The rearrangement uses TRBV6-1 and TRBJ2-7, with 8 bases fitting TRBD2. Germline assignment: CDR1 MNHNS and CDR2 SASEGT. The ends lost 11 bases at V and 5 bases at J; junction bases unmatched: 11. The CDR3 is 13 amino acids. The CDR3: CAAGGLSSHEQYF. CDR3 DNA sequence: TGTGCCGCGGGGGGCCTTAGTAGTCACGAGCAGTACTTC.

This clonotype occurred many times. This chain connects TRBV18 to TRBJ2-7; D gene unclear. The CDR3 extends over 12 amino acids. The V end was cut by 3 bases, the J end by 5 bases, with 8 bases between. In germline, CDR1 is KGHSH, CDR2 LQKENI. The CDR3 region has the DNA TGTGCCAGCTCACCTACGATTGACGAGCAGTACTTC. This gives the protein CASSPTIDEQYF.

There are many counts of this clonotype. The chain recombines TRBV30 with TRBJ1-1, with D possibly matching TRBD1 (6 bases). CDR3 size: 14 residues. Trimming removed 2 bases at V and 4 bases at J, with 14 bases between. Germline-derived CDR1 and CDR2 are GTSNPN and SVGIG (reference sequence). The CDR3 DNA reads TGTGCCTGGAGTCCCGACAGGCGGGGCACTGAAGCTTTCTTT. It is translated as CAWSPDRRGTEAFF.

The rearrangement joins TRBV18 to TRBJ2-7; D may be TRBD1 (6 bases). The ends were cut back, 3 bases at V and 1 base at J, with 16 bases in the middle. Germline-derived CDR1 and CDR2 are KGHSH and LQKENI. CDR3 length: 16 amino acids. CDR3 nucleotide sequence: TGTGCCAGCTCACCGCAACTGACAGGAACATCCTACGAGCAGTACTTC. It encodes CASSPQLTGTSYEQYF.

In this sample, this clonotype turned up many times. The CDR3 bases are TGTGCCAGCAGTTCGCCGGGACAGGGACACTACGAGCAGTACTTC. Protein product: CASSSPGQGHYEQYF. The chain links TRBV28 to TRBJ2-7; 9 bases are a match to TRBD1. The ends lost 4 bases at V and 3 bases at J; junction bases unmatched: 7. From germline, CDR1 is MDHEN and CDR2 SYDVKM. This CDR3 region has 15 residues.

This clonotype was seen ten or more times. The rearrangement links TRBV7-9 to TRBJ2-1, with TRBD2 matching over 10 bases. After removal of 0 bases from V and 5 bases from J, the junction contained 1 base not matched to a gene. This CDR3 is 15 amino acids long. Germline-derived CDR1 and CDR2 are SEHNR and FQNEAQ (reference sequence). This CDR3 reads CASSLASGRNNEQFF. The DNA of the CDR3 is TGTGCCAGCAGCTTAGCTAGCGGGAGGAACAATGAGCAGTTCTTC.

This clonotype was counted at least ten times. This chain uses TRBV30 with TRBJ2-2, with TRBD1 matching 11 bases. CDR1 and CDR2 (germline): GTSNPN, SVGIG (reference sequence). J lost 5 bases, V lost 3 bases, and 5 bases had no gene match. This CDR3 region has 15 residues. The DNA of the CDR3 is TGTGCCTGGAGGCAGGACAGGGGGCGAACCGGGGAGCTGTTTTTT. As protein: CAWRQDRGRTGELFF.

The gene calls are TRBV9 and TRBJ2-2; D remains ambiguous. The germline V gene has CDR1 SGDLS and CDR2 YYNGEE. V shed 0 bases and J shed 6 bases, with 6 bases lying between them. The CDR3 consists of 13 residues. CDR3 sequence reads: CASSVGVPGELFF. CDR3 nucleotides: TGTGCCAGCAGCGTAGGGGTTCCCGGGGAGCTGTTTTTT.

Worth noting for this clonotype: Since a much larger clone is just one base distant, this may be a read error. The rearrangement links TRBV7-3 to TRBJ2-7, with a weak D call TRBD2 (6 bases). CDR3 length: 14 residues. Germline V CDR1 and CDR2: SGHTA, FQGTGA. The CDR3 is CASSLGGISYEQCF. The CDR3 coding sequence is TGTGCCAGCAGCTTAGGCGGGATTTCCTACGAGCAGTGCTTC.

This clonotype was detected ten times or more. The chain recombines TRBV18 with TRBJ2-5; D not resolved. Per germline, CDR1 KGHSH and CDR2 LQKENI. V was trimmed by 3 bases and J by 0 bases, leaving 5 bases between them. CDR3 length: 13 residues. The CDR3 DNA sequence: TGTGCCAGCTCACCTAAGTACCAAGAGACCCAGTACTTC. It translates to CASSPKYQETQYF.

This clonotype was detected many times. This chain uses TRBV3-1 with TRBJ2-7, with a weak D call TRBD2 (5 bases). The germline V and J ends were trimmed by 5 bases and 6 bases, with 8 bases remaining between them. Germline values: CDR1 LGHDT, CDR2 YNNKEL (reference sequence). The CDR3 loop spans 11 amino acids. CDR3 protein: CASSGSREQYF. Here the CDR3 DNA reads TGTGCCAGCAGCGGGAGTCGCGAGCAGTACTTC.

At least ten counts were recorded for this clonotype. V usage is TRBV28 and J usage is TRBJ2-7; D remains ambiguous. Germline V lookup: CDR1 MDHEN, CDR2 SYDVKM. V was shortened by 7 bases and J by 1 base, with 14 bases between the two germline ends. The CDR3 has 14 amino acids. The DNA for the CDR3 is TGTGCCAGCAAATCCGAGATCGATTCCTACGAGCAGTACTTC. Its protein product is CASKSEIDSYEQYF.

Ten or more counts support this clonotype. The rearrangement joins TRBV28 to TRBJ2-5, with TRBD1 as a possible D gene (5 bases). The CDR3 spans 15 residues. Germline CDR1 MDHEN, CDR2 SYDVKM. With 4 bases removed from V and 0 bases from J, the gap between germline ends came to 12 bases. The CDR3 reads CASSSKRTYQETQYF. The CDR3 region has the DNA TGTGCCAGCAGTTCCAAGAGGACATACCAAGAGACCCAGTACTTC.

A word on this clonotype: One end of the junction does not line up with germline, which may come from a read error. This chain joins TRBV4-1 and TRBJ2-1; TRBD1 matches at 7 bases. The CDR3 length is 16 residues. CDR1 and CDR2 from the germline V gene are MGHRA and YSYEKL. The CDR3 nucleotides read TGCGCCAGCAGCCAAGCGACAGGGAATACCTACATTGAGCAGTTCTTC. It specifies CASSQATGNTYIEQFF.

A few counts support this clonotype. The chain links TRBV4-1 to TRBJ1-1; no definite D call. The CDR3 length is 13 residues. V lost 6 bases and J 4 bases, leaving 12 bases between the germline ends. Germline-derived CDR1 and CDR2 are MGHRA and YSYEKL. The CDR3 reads CASRDSSGTEAFF. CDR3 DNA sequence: TGCGCCAGCAGAGATTCGTCGGGCACTGAAGCTTTCTTT.

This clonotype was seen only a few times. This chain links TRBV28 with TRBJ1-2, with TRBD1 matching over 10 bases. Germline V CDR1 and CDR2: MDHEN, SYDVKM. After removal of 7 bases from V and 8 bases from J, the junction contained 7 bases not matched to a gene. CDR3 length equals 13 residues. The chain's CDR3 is CASTIDRGRGYTF. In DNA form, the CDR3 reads TGTGCCAGCACTATAGACAGGGGGCGCGGCTACACCTTC.

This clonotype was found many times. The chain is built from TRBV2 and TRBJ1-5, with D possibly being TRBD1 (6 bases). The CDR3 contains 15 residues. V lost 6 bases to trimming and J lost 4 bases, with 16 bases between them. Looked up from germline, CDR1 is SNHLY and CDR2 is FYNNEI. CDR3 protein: CASSTSTGRNQPQHF. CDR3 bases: TGTGCCAGCAGCACCTCAACAGGGAGAAATCAGCCCCAGCATTTT.

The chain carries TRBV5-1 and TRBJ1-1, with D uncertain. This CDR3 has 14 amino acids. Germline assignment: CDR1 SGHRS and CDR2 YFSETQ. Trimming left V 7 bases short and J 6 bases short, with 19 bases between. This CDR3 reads CASFLMVGGSEAFF. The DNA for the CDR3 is TGCGCCAGCTTCCTCATGGTGGGAGGCTCTGAAGCTTTCTTT.

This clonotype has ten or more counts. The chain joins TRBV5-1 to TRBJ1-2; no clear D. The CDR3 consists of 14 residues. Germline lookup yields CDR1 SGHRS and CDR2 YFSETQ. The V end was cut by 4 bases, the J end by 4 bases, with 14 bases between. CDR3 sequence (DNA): TGCGCCAGCAGCCTGGATCTCGGAGGCTATGGCTACACCTTC. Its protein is CASSLDLGGYGYTF.

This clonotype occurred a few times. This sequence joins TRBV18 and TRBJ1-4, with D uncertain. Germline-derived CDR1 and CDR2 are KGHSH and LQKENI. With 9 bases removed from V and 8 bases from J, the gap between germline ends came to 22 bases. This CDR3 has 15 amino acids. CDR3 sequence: CASSEGEAAREKLFF. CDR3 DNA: TGTGCCAGTTCAGAGGGAGAGGCCGCACGGGAAAAACTGTTTTTT.

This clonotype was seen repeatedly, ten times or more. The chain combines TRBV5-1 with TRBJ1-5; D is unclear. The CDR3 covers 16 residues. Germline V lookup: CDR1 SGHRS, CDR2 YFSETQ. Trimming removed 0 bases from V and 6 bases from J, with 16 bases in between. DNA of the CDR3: TGCGCCAGCAGCTTGGCCGAAGGCGGCCCCGGTCAGCCCCAGCATTTT. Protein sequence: CASSLAEGGPGQPQHF.

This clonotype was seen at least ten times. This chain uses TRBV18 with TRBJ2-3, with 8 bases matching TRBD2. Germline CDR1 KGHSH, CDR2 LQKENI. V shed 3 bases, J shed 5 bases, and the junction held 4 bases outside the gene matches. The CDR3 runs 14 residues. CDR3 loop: CASSPGTSGDTQYF. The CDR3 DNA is TGTGCCAGCTCACCGGGTACTAGCGGAGATACGCAGTATTTT.

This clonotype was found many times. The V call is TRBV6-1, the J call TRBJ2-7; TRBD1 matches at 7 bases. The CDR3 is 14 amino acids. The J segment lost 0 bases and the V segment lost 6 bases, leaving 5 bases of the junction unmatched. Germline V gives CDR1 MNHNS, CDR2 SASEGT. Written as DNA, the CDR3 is TGTGCCAGCAGCCTCGACAGGGCCTCCTACGAGCAGTACTTC. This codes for CASSLDRASYEQYF.